This TCR beta chain derives from a study of cytotoxic CD8 clonotypes in ibrutinib-treated CLL. In the study overall: Averaging across samples gave approximately 260,000 productive templates and tens of thousands of productive rearrangements.

Regarding the study as a whole: Stable or contracted on treatment, public clonotypes were also uncommon.

Comments on this clone: Antigen: not known.

The planned depth of sequencing spanned 1 in 200,000 to 1 in 1 million T cells. Sequencing was performed with immunoSEQ multiplex PCR; in TCRdb, only in-frame clones are kept and a portion is missing. The top ten hold 20% to 25% of the sample, which has tens of thousands of clones, under 80% seen once. The CDR3 extends over 11 amino acids. CDR1 is MDHEN, CDR2 SYDVKM, per germline. Trimming shortened V by 5 bases and J by 2 bases, and 4 bases separated the two germline ends. The chain links TRBV28 to TRBJ2-7; D is uncertain. The sequencing here drew on PBMCs, taken after 24 months of ibrutinib treatment. The origin of this receptor is a human donor with chronic lymphocytic leukemia. The CDR3 DNA sequence: TGTGCCAGCAGTACCCCCTACGAGCAGTACTTC. Translation: CASSTPYEQYF.